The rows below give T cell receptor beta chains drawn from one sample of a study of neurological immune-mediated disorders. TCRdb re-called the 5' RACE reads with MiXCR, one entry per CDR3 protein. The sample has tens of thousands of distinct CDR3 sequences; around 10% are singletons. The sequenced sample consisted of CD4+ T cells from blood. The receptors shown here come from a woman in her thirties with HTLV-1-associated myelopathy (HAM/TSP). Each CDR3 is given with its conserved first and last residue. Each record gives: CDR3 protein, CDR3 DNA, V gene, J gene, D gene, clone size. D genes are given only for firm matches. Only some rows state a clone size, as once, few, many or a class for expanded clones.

CDR3aa: CASTPWVAREDSETQYF
CDR3nt: TGTGCCAGCACCCCCTGGGTGGCCAGGGAAGATTCGGAGACCCAGTACTTC
v_gene: TRBV12-3/TRBV12-4
j_gene: TRBJ2-5
d_gene: NA
abundance: many

CDR3aa: CATTDRADEQYF
CDR3nt: TGTGCCACCACGGACAGGGCAGACGAGCAGTACTTC
v_gene: TRBV24-1
j_gene: TRBJ2-7
d_gene: TRBD1
abundance: many

CDR3aa: CASSFRLGSAGELFF
CDR3nt: TGTGCCAGCAGCTTTCGGTTGGGGTCGGCGGGGGAGCTGTTTTTT
v_gene: TRBV7-6
j_gene: TRBJ2-2
d_gene: NA
abundance: many

CDR3aa: CASSQKALAGHTDTQYF
CDR3nt: TGCGCCAGCAGCCAGAAAGCTCTAGCGGGGCACACAGATACGCAGTATTTT
v_gene: TRBV4-1
j_gene: TRBJ2-3
d_gene: TRBD2
abundance: many

CDR3aa: CASSLRTGPYNEQFF
CDR3nt: TGTGCCAGCAGCTTGCGGACGGGGCCCTACAATGAGCAGTTCTTC
v_gene: TRBV7-9
j_gene: TRBJ2-1
d_gene: NA
abundance: medium-sized

CDR3aa: CSARPTSGGLNTGELFF
CDR3nt: TGCAGTGCTAGGCCGACTAGCGGGGGGCTCAACACCGGGGAGCTGTTTTTT
v_gene: TRBV20-1
j_gene: TRBJ2-2
d_gene: TRBD2
abundance: many

CDR3aa: CASSPSTRGYNEQFF
CDR3nt: TGTGCCAGTAGCCCCAGTACACGAGGCTACAATGAGCAGTTCTTC
v_gene: TRBV7-9
j_gene: TRBJ2-1
d_gene: NA
abundance: NA

CDR3aa: CASSRGRGGGDSYGYTF
CDR3nt: TGTGCCAGCAGTAGAGGGCGCGGGGGAGGGGATTCCTATGGCTACACCTTC
v_gene: TRBV6-6
j_gene: TRBJ1-2
d_gene: NA
abundance: many

CDR3aa: CATSDSGRVQTHQQYF
CDR3nt: TGTGCCACCAGTGATTCAGGGAGGGTCCAGACGCATCAGCAGTATTTT
v_gene: TRBV24-1
j_gene: TRBJ2-3
d_gene: TRBD2
abundance: many

CDR3aa: CASSSTVEAFF
CDR3nt: TGCGCCAGCAGTTCAACGGTGGAAGCTTTCTTT
v_gene: TRBV5-1
j_gene: TRBJ1-1
d_gene: NA
abundance: many

CDR3aa: CASSTRVTGELFF
CDR3nt: TGTGCCAGCAGTACAAGGGTCACCGGGGAGCTGTTTTTT
v_gene: TRBV7-9
j_gene: TRBJ2-2
d_gene: NA
abundance: NA

CDR3aa: CASSHIGLVNEQYF
CDR3nt: TGTGCCAGCAGCCATATTGGACTAGTAAACGAGCAGTACTTC
v_gene: TRBV3-1
j_gene: TRBJ2-7
d_gene: TRBD2
abundance: many

CDR3aa: CASSIGTGSYEQYF
CDR3nt: TGTGCCAGCAGCATCGGGACAGGGTCATACGAGCAGTACTTC
v_gene: TRBV7-2
j_gene: TRBJ2-7
d_gene: TRBD1
abundance: many

CDR3aa: CASSLVLGDTGELFF
CDR3nt: TGTGCCAGCAGCTTAGTTTTGGGCGACACCGGGGAGCTGTTTTTT
v_gene: TRBV7-9
j_gene: TRBJ2-2
d_gene: NA
abundance: many

CDR3aa: CSASVGLGNTIYF
CDR3nt: TGCAGTGCTAGTGTGGGGTTAGGAAACACCATATATTTT
v_gene: TRBV20-1
j_gene: TRBJ1-3
d_gene: NA
abundance: many

CDR3aa: CASSYLWSNAYEQYF
CDR3nt: TGCGCCAGCAGTTACTTATGGAGTAATGCCTACGAGCAGTACTTC
v_gene: TRBV4-1
j_gene: TRBJ2-7
d_gene: NA
abundance: NA

CDR3aa: CASSPSTGSGETQYF
CDR3nt: TGTGCCAGCTCCCCGAGTACGGGGAGCGGAGAGACCCAGTACTTC
v_gene: TRBV18
j_gene: TRBJ2-5
d_gene: NA
abundance: many

CDR3aa: CASRQVSYNEQFF
CDR3nt: TGCGCCAGCAGACAGGTGTCCTACAATGAGCAGTTCTTC
v_gene: TRBV5-1
j_gene: TRBJ2-1
d_gene: NA
abundance: many

CDR3aa: CASSYSWGQGSSEQYF
CDR3nt: TGTGCCAGCAGTTACTCTTGGGGACAGGGAAGTTCCGAGCAGTACTTC
v_gene: TRBV6-5
j_gene: TRBJ2-7
d_gene: TRBD1
abundance: many

CDR3aa: CASSWTENTEAFF
CDR3nt: TGTGCCAGCAGCTGGACAGAGAACACTGAAGCTTTCTTT
v_gene: TRBV7-9
j_gene: TRBJ1-1
d_gene: NA
abundance: many

CDR3aa: CASSFGRRSSYNEQFF
CDR3nt: TGTGCCAGCAGTTTCGGCAGGAGAAGCTCCTACAATGAGCAGTTCTTC
v_gene: TRBV12-3/TRBV12-4
j_gene: TRBJ2-1
d_gene: NA
abundance: many

CDR3aa: CSVVVGLADYEQYF
CDR3nt: TGCAGCGTTGTAGTGGGACTAGCTGACTACGAGCAGTACTTC
v_gene: TRBV29-1
j_gene: TRBJ2-7
d_gene: TRBD2
abundance: medium-sized

CDR3aa: CASIAYTGGAVYEQYF
CDR3nt: TGTGCCAGCATCGCTTACACAGGGGGCGCAGTTTACGAGCAGTACTTC
v_gene: TRBV2
j_gene: TRBJ2-7
d_gene: TRBD1
abundance: many

CDR3aa: CASSQANRGSTYGYTF
CDR3nt: TGCGCCAGCAGCCAGGCCAACAGGGGTTCTACCTATGGCTACACCTTC
v_gene: TRBV4-1
j_gene: TRBJ1-2
d_gene: TRBD1
abundance: many

CDR3aa: CATSRDHQGLAGGAEQFF
CDR3nt: TGTGCCACCAGCAGGGATCACCAAGGACTAGCGGGGGGCGCTGAGCAGTTCTTC
v_gene: TRBV15
j_gene: TRBJ2-1
d_gene: TRBD2
abundance: many

CDR3aa: CATSRPGLRVRQPQHF
CDR3nt: TGTGCCACCAGCAGACCAGGGTTGCGGGTGCGTCAGCCCCAGCATTTT
v_gene: TRBV15
j_gene: TRBJ1-5
d_gene: NA
abundance: few

CDR3aa: CASSLGGGNTEAFF
CDR3nt: TGCGCCAGCAGCTTAGGGGGCGGGAACACTGAAGCTTTCTTT
v_gene: TRBV5-1
j_gene: TRBJ1-1
d_gene: TRBD1
abundance: many

CDR3aa: CASSFAVKGGGYTF
CDR3nt: TGTGCCAGCAGTTTTGCGGTCAAGGGAGGAGGCTACACCTTC
v_gene: TRBV12-3/TRBV12-4
j_gene: TRBJ1-2
d_gene: NA
abundance: many